This is a list of T cell receptor beta chains from one sample in a study of cytomegalovirus exposure and HLA in healthy donors. Using immunoSEQ multiplex PCR, the repertoire was profiled, and TCRdb retains in-frame clones only, with some absent. The sample includes about 150,000 clones, less than 80% of them seen just once. The sequencing sample was made of PBMCs. The source of these receptors is a man aged 50-59 years in good health and CMV-seropositive. Each CDR3 is given with its conserved first and last residue. The order of the fields is D gene, V gene, J gene, clone size, CDR3 DNA, CDR3 protein. A D gene is named only where the DNA matches it firmly. Size is stated for part of the rows, as once, few or many counts, or as a class when the clone is expanded.

TRBD1	TRBV5-1	TRBJ2-7	.	TGCGCCAGCAGCTTGGTAGGGGGCCTGTCCTACGAGCAGTACTTC	CASSLVGGLSYEQYF
.	TRBV9	TRBJ1-2	.	TGTGCCAGCAGCGTAGGATCGGACACAGGCCGGGGCTACACCTTC	CASSVGSDTGRGYTF
TRBD1	TRBV29-1	TRBJ2-4	few	TGCAGCGTCCGACAGGGCGGTGAGAACATTCAGTACTTC	CSVRQGGENIQYF
.	TRBV7-2	TRBJ2-7	.	TGTGCCAGCAGCACCCGAGGGGGAGGGTCCTACGAGCAGTACTTC	CASSTRGGGSYEQYF
TRBD1	TRBV18	TRBJ2-7	.	TGTGCCAGCTCCCGGGACAGCTCCTACGAGCAGTACTTC	CASSRDSSYEQYF
TRBD2	TRBV29-1	TRBJ2-1	.	TGCAGCGTCCCGGGACTAGCCTTTTACAATGAGCAGTTCTTC	CSVPGLAFYNEQFF
.	TRBV18	TRBJ1-1	.	TGTGCCAGCTCACGAGACAGAAAGAACACTGAAGCTTTCTTT	CASSRDRKNTEAFF
.	TRBV19	TRBJ2-7	once	TGTGCCAGTACCCCGGGATCACTCGGCGAGCAGTACTTC	CASTPGSLGEQYF
TRBD1	TRBV29-1	TRBJ1-2	once	TGCAGCATCCTCAGGCAGGGGACAGGGGATGGCTACACCTTC	CSILRQGTGDGYTF
TRBD2	TRBV7-6	TRBJ2-1	.	TGTGCCAGCAGCCGAGTAGGGACTAGCGGGGGGGCGAGGAATGAGCAGTTCTTC	CASSRVGTSGGARNEQFF
TRBD2	TRBV28	TRBJ2-7	few	TGTGCCAGCAGTTTATATTCCGGGGGGAGGAACGAGCAGTACTTC	CASSLYSGGRNEQYF
.	TRBV6-1	TRBJ1-1	.	TGTGCCAGCAGTGAGGTGGTGGAGACTGAAGCTTTCTTT	CASSEVVETEAFF
TRBD1	TRBV29-1	TRBJ2-7	.	TGCAGCGCCCGGACAGGGGGTTACGAGCAGTACTTC	CSARTGGYEQYF
.	TRBV6-5	TRBJ1-5	few	TGTGCCAGCGTAAGAAGGGCGGGAAACAATCAGCCCCAGCATTTT	CASVRRAGNNQPQHF
TRBD2	TRBV7-9	TRBJ2-3	.	TGTGCCAGCAGGGCCGGGACTACTCCCTCCACAGATACGCAGTATTTT	CASRAGTTPSTDTQYF
.	TRBV5-4	TRBJ1-1	.	TGTGCCAGCAGCTTGACAGTGAACACTGAAGCTTTCTTT	CASSLTVNTEAFF
.	TRBV7-2	TRBJ2-1	.	TGTGCCAGCAGCATTAATCGGACTCCTAATGAGCAGTTCTTC	CASSINRTPNEQFF
TRBD2	TRBV11-2	TRBJ2-5	few	TGTGCCAGCAGCAAACCACTAGCGGGAGACCAAGAGACCCAGTACTTC	CASSKPLAGDQETQYF
.	TRBV6-1	TRBJ1-5	.	TGTGCCAGCAGTGAGAGTCGCAATCAGCCCCAGCATTTT	CASSESRNQPQHF
.	TRBV7-2	TRBJ2-7	once	TGTGCCAGCAGCGGCGGAATCTACGAGCAGTACTTC	CASSGGIYEQYF
TRBD2	TRBV29-1	TRBJ2-1	.	TGCAGCGTTGAAGCGGGAGGGCTTCTGAATGAGCAGTTCTTC	CSVEAGGLLNEQFF
.	TRBV18	TRBJ1-1	.	TGTGCCAGCTCACCAATACGACAGCACACTGAAGCTTTCTTT	CASSPIRQHTEAFF
TRBD1	TRBV25-1	TRBJ1-2	.	TGTGCCAGCAGCTTTCTACAGGGGGCGAACTATGGCTACACCTTC	CASSFLQGANYGYTF
TRBD2	TRBV6-1	TRBJ2-2	few	TGTGCCACTTCGGGTAGCGGGAGCCCCGCGCTGTTTTTT	CATSGSGSPALFF
TRBD1	TRBV4-1	TRBJ1-4	few	TGCGCCAGCAGCCGCACGGGACAGATTAATGAAAAACTGTTTTTT	CASSRTGQINEKLFF
.	TRBV9	TRBJ2-2	.	TGTGCCAGCAGCGTAGCACAGGGCAACACCGGGGAGCTGTTTTTT	CASSVAQGNTGELFF
TRBD2	TRBV27	TRBJ2-5	.	TGTGCCAGCACCCCCTGGGGCGGGGGGGGAGAGACCCAGTACTTC	CASTPWGGGGETQYF